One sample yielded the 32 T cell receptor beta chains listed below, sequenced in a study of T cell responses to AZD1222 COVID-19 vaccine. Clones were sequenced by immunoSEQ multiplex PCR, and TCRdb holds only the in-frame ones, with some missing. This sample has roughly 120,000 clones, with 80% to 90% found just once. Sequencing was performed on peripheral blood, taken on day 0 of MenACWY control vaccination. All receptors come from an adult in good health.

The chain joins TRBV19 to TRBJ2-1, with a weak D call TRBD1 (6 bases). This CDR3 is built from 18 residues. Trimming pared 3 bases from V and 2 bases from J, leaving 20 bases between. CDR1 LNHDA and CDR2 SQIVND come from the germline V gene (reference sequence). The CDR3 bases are TGTGCCAGTAGTATGGGACACCCAGGGCAACGGGCCTACAATGAGCAGTTCTTC. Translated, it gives CASSMGHPGQRAYNEQFF.

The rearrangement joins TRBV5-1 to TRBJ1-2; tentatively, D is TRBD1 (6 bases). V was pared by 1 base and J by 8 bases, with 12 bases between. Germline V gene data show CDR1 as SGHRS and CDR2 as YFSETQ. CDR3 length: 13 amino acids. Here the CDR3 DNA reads TGCGCCAGCAGCTTGTCCGGGGGCCGGGGCTACACCTTC. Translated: CASSLSGGRGYTF.

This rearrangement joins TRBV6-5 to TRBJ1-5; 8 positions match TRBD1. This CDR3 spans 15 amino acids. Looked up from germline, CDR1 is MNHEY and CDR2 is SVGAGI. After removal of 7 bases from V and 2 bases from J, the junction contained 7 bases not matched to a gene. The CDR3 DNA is TGTGCCAGCAATGTGGACAGGGATGGCAATCAGCCCCAGCATTTT. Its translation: CASNVDRDGNQPQHF.

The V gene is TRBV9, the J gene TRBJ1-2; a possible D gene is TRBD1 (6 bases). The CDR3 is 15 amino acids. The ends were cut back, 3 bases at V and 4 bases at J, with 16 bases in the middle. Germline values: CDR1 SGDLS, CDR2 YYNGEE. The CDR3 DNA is TGTGCCAGCAGCGCTCTACAGGGAAATCCCTATGGCTACACCTTC. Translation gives CASSALQGNPYGYTF.

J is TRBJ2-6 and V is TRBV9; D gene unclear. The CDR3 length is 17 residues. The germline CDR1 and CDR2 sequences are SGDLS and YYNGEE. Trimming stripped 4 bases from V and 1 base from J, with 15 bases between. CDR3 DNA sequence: TGTGCCAGCAGCCCGAATCTCATCTCTTCTGGGGCCAACGTCCTGACTTTC. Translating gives CASSPNLISSGANVLTF.

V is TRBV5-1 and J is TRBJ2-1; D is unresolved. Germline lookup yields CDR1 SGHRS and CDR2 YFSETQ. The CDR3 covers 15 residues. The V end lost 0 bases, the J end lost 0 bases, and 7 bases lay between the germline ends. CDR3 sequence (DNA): TGCGCCAGCAGCTTGGTGGGAAGCTCCTACAATGAGCAGTTCTTC. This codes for CASSLVGSSYNEQFF.

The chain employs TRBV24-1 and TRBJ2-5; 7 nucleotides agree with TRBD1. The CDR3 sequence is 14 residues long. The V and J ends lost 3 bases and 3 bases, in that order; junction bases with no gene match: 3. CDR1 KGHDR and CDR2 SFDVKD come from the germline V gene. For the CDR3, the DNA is TGTGCCACCAGTGATCGGGACAGCGAAGAGACCCAGTACTTC. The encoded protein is CATSDRDSEETQYF.

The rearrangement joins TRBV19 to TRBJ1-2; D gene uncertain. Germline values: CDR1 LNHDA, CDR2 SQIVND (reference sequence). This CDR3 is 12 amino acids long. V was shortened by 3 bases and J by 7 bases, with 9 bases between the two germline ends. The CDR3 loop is CASSMELTGYTF. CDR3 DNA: TGTGCCAGTAGTATGGAATTAACTGGCTACACCTTC.

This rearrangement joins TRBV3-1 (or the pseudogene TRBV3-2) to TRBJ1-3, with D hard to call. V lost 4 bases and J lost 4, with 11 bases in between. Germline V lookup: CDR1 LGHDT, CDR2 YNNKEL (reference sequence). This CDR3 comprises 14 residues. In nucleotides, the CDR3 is TGTGCCAGCAGCCCTACCGTGGGAGGAAACACCATATATTTT. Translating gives CASSPTVGGNTIYF.

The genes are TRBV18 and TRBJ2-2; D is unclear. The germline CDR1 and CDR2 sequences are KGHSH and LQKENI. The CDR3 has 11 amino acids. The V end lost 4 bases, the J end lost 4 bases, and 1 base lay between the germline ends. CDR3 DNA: TGTGCCAGCTCACTCACCGGGGAGCTGTTTTTT. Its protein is CASSLTGELFF.

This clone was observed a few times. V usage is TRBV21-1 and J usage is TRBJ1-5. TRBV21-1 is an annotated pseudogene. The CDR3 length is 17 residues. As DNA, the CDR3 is TGTGCCAGCAGCAAAGAGCGACAGCCGATCGGGGATCAGCCCCAGCATTTT. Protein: CASSKERQPIGDQPQHF.

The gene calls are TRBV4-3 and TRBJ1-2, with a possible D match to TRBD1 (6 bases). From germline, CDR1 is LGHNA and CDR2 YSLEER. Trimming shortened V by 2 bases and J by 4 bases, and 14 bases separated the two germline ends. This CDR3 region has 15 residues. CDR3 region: CASSQQPGQIYGYTF. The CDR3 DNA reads TGCGCCAGCAGCCAACAACCAGGACAGATCTATGGCTACACCTTC.

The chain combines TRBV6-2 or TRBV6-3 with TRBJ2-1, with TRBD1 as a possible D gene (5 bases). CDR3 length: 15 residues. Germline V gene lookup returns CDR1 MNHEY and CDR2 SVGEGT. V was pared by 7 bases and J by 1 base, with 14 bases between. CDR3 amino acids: CASTPMRQSYNEQFF. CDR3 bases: TGTGCCAGCACCCCTATGCGACAGTCCTACAATGAGCAGTTCTTC.

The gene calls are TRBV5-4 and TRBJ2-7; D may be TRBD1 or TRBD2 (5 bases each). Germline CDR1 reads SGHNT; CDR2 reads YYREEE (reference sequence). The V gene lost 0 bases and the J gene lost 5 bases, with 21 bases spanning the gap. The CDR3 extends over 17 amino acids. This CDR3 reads CASSLDPSGAGNHEQYF. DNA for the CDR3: TGTGCCAGCAGCTTGGATCCTTCCGGGGCAGGGAATCACGAGCAGTACTTC.

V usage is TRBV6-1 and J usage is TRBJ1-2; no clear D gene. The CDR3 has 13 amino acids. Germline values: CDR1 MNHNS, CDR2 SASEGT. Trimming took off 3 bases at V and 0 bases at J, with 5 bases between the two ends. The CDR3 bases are TGTGCCAGCAGTGACATCCCTAACTATGGCTACACCTTC. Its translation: CASSDIPNYGYTF.

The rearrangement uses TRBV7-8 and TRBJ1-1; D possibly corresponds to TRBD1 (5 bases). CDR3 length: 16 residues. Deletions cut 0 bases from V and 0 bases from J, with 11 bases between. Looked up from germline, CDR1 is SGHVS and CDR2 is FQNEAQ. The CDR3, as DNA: TGTGCCAGCAGCTTAGCGTGGGCAGGGATGAACACTGAAGCTTTCTTT. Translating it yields CASSLAWAGMNTEAFF.

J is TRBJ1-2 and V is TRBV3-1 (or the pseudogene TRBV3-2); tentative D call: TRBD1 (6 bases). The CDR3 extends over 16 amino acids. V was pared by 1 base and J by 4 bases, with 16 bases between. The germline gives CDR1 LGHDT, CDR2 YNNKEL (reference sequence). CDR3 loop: CASSQVSSGEAYGYTF. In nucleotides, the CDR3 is TGTGCCAGCAGCCAAGTCTCCTCAGGGGAGGCCTATGGCTACACCTTC.

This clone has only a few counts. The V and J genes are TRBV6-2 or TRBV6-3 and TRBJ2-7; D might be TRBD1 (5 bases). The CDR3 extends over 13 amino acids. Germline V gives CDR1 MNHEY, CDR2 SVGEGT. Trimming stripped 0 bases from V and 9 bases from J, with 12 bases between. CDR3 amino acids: CASSYSSRVGQYF. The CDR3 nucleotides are TGTGCCAGCAGTTACTCGAGCAGGGTTGGGCAGTACTTC.

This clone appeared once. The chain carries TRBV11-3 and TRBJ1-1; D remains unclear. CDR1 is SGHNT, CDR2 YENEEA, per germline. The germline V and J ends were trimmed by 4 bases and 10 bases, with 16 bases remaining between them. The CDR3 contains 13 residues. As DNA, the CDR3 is TGTGCCAGCAGCTCCGGGGTAGAACGGAGAGCTTTCTTT. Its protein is CASSSGVERRAFF. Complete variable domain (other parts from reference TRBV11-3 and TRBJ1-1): EAGVVQSPRYKIIEKKQPVAFWCNPISGHNTLYWYLQNLGQGPELLIRYENEEAVDDSQLPKDRFSAERLKGVDSTLKIQPAELGDSAVYLCASSSGVERRAFFGQGTRLTVV.

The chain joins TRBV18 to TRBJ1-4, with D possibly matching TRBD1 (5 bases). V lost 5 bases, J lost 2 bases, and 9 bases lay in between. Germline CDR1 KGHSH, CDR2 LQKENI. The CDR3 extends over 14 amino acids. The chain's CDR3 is CASSEGFTNEKLFF. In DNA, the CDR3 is TGTGCCAGCTCAGAGGGGTTCACTAATGAAAAACTGTTTTTT.

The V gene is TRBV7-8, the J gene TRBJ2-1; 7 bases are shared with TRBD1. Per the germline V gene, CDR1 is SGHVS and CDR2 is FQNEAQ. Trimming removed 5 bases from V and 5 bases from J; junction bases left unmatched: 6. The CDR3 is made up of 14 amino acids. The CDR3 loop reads CASSPDRYHNEQFF. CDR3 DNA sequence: TGTGCCAGCAGCCCGGACAGGTACCACAATGAGCAGTTCTTC. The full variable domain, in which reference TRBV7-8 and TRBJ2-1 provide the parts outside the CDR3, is GAGVSQSPRYKVAKRGQDVALRCDPISGHVSLFWYQQALGQGPEFLTYFQNEAQLDKSGLPSDRFFAERPEGSVSTLKIQRTQQEDSAVYLCASSPDRYHNEQFFGPGTRLTVL.

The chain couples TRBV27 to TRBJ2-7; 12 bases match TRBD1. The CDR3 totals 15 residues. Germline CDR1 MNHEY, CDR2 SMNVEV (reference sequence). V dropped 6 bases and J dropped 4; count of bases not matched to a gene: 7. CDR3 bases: TGTGCCAGCAGGGGACAGGGGGCGGTACAGTACGAGCAGTACTTC. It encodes CASRGQGAVQYEQYF.

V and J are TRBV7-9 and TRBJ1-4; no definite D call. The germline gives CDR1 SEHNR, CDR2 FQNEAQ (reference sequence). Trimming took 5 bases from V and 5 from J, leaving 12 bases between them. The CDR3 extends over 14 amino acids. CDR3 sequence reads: CASSQYERNEKLFF. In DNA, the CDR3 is TGTGCCAGCAGCCAATACGAGAGGAATGAAAAACTGTTTTTT.

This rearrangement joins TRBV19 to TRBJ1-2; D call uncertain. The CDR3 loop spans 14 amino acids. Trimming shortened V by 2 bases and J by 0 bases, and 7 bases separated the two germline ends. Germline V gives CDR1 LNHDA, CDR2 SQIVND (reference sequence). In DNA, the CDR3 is TGTGCCAGTAGTATAACACAGTCTAACTATGGCTACACCTTC. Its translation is CASSITQSNYGYTF.

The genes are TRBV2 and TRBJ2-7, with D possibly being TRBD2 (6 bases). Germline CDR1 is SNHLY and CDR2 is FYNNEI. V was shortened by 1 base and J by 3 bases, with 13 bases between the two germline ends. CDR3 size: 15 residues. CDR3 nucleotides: TGTGCCAGCAGTGAAGGTGGAGGGGTGGTCTACGAGCAGTACTTC. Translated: CASSEGGGVVYEQYF. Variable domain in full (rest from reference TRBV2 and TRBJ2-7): EPEVTQTPSHQVTQMGQEVILRCVPISNHLYFYWYRQILGQKVEFLVSFYNNEISEKSEIFDDQFSVERPDGSNFTLKIRSTKLEDSAMYFCASSEGGGVVYEQYFGPGTRLTVT.

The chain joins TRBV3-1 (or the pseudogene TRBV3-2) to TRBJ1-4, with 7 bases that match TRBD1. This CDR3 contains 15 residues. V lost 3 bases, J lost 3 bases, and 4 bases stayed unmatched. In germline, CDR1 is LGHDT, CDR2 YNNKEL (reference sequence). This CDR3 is CASSHRQGANEKLFF. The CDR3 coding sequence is TGTGCCAGCAGCCACAGACAGGGAGCTAATGAAAAACTGTTTTTT.

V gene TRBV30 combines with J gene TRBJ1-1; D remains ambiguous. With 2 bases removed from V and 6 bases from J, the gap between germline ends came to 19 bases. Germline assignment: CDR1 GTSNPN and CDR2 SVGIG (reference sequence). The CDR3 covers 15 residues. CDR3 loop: CAWSIPRVGVAEAFF. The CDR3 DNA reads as TGTGCCTGGAGTATCCCTCGAGTGGGAGTGGCTGAAGCTTTCTTT.

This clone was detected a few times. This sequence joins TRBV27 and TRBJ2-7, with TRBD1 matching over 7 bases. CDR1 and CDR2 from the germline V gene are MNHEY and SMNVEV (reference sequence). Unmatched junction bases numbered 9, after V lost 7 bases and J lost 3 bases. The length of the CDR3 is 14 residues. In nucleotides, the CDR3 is TGTGCCAGCATCTCCTTGACAGGGCGCTACGAGCAGTACTTC. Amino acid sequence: CASISLTGRYEQYF.

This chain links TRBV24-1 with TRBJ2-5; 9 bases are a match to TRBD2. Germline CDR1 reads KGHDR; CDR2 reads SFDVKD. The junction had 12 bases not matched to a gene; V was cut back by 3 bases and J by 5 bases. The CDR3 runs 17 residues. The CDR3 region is CATSDPGGGALRETQYF. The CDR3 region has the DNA TGTGCCACCAGTGATCCTGGCGGGGGGGCCCTACGGGAGACCCAGTACTTC.

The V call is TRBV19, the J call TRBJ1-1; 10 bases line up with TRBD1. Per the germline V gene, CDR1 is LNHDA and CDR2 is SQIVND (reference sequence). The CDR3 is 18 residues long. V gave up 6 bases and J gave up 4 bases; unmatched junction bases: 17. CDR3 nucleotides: TGTGCCAGTAGCGCTCCGGGACAGGGGAAGATAAGTGCCACTGAAGCTTTCTTT. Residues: CASSAPGQGKISATEAFF.

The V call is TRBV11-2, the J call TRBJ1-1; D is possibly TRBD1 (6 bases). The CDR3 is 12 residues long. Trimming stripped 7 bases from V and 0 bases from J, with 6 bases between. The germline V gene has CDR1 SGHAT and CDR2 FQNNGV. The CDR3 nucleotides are TGTGCCAGCACAGGGGTGAACACTGAAGCTTTCTTT. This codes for CASTGVNTEAFF.

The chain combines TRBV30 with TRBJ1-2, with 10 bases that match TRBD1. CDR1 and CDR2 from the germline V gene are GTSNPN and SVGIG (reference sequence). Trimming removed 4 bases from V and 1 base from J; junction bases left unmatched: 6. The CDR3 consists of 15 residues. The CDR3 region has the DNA TGTGCCTGGACCCAGAGGACAGGGGGTAACTATGGCTACACCTTC. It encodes CAWTQRTGGNYGYTF.